This T cell receptor beta chain came from a study of CD8+ T cells in alopecia areata. Study at large: Female roughly 7-11-week-old C3H/HeJ recipients received skin from roughly 6-12-month-old C3H/HeJ graft donors with spontaneous alopecia.

About this clone: All gene names here are mouse names. The read falls 3 residues short of the CDR3 end, and the missing part is taken from the germline J gene. The sample contains more than one DNA sequence encoding this CDR3.

CD4, CD8alpha, NKG2D, NKG2ACE and other markers were used to sort pooled cutaneous lymph node cells. In each case, RNA was isolated and then reverse transcribed into cDNA as the sequencing template. Clones were sequenced by immunoSEQ multiplex PCR, and TCRdb holds only the in-frame ones, with some missing. This table holds 200,000 to 300,000 clones with no singletons; the top ten claim about 1.1%. The germline CDR1 and CDR2 sequences are LGHNA and YNLKQL (reference sequence). V lost 4 bases and J lost 6; bases outside the gene matches: 0. The CDR3 contains 14 residues. The TCR comes from a C3H/HeJ mouse with alopecia areata. MHC haplotype: H2-k. Sequencing was performed on CD4+ T cells sorted from a lymph node. J is TRBJ1-6 and V is TRBV5, with 10 bases that match TRBD1. TRBJ1-6 is designated an ORF whose function remains uncertain. The CDR3 bases that were read are TGTGCCAGCAGCCGGGACAGGGGTAATTCGCCC. Its translation is CASSRDRGNSP. The full CDR3 protein reads CASSRDRGNSPLYF.